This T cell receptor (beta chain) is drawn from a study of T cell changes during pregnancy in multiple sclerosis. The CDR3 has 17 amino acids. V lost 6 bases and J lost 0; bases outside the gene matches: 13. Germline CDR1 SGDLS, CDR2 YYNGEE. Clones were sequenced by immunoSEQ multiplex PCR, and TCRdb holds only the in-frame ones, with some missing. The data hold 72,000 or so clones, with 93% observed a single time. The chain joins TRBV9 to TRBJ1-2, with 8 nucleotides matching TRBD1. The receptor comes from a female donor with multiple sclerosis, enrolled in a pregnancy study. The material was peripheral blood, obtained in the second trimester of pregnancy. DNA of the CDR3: TGTGCCAGCACCAAAGAGAGAGGACAGGGCCCTAACTATGGCTACACCTTC. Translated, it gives CASTKERGQGPNYGYTF.